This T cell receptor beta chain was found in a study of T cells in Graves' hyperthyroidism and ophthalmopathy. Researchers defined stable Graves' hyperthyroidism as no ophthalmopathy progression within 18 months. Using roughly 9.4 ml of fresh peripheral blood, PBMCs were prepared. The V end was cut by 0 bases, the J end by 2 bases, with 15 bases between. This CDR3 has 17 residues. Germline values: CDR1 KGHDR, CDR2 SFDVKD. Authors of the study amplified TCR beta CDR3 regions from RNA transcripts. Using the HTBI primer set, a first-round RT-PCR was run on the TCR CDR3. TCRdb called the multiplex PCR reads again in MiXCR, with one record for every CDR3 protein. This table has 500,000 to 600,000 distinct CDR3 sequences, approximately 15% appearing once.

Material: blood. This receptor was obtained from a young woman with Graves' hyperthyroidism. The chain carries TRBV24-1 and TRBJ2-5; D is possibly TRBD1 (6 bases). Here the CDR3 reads CATSDLYSVGGQETQYF. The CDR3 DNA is TGTGCCACCAGTGATTTGTACAGCGTAGGGGGACAAGAGACCCAGTACTTC.